The clone carrying this T cell receptor beta chain was seen a handful of times. The antigen is undetermined. These data are taken from a study of cytomegalovirus exposure and HLA in healthy donors. PCR was performed using 60 Vbeta and 13 Jbeta primers. Assay: immunoSEQ multiplex PCR; the TCRdb copy retains only in-frame clones and omits some. This sample has approximately 150,000 clones, with approximately 83% found just once. Germline-derived CDR1 and CDR2 are SNHLY and FYNNEI. The CDR3 has 17 residues. The V gene lost 10 bases and the J gene lost 0 bases, with 24 bases spanning the gap. Study-wide points: It is likely that the observed cluster of highly shared sequence variants was a sequencing artifact. Cytomegalovirus association was assigned to more than 150 TCR beta chains.

Sequencing was done on a sample of PBMCs. The receptor's source is a male donor in good health and CMV-seronegative. The genes are TRBV2 and TRBJ1-1, with D unresolved. CDR3 DNA: TGTGCCACTCACCGGTCCTACGCGCCCACCATGAACACTGAAGCTTTCTTT. Protein product: CATHRSYAPTMNTEAFF.